One TCR beta chain is described in this entry. Antigen: not known. Germline V gene lookup returns CDR1 SNHLY and CDR2 FYNNEI. The CDR3 contains 13 residues. The ends were cut back, 6 bases at V and 5 bases at J, with 14 bases in the middle. This table comes from immunoSEQ multiplex PCR, and its TCRdb copy is limited to in-frame clones, with some not included. The table records about 64,000 clones, approximately 89% of them present only once. This specimen comes from a study of OX40 agonist ivuxolimab in advanced cancers. Autoimmune disease history or systemic immunosuppression excluded patients. Notes on the study in general: In the expanded peripheral T cells, antigen specificity was never determined. CD8+ T cells (on average) carried more expanded clones than CD4+ T cells.

Here the sequenced sample was CD4+ or CD8+ T cells sorted from blood, taken in a trial of the OX40 agonist ivuxolimab. The TCR was taken from an adult with an advanced solid tumor such as melanoma, head and neck, liver or kidney cancer. This chain uses TRBV2 with TRBJ2-7, with D tentatively TRBD1 (6 bases). DNA for the CDR3: TGTGCCAGCAGGGGGATGGGGGACAACGAGCAGTACTTC. Its protein is CASRGMGDNEQYF.